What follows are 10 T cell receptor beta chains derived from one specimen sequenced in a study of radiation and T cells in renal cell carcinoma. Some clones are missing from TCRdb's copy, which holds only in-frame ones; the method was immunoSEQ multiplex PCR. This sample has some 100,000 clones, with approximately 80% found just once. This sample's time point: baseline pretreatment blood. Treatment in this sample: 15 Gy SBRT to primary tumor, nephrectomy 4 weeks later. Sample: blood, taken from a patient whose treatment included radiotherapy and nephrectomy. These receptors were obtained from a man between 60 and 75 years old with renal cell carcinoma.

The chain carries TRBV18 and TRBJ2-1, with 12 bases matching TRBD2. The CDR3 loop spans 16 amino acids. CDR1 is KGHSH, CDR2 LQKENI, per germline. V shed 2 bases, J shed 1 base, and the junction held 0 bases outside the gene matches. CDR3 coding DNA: TGTGCCAGCTCACCAGGACTAGCGGGGTCCTACAATGAGCAGTTCTTC. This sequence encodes CASSPGLAGSYNEQFF. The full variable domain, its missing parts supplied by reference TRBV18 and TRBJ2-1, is NAGVMQNPRHLVRRRGQEARLRCSPMKGHSHVYWYRQLPEEGLKFMVYLQKENIIDESGMPKERFSAEFPKEGPSILRIQQVVRGDSAAYFCASSPGLAGSYNEQFFGPGTRLTVL.

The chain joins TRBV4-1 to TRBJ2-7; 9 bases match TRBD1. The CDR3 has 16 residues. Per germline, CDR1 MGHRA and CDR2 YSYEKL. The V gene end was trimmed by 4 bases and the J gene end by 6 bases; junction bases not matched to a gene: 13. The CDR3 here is CASSLSPGQGIVEQYF. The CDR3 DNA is TGCGCCAGCAGCCTTTCGCCGGGACAGGGAATAGTCGAGCAGTACTTC.

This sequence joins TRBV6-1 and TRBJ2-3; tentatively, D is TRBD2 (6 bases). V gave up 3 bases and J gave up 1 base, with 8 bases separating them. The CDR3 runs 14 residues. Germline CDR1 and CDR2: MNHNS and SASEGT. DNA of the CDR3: TGTGCCAGCAGTGAGGCTAGCGGCACAGATACGCAGTATTTT. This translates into CASSEASGTDTQYF.

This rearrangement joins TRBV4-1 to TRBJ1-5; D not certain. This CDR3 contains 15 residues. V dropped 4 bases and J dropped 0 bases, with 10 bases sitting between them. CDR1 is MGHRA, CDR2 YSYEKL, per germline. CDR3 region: CASSPEGFSNQPQHF. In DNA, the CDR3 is TGCGCCAGCAGCCCCGAAGGGTTTAGCAATCAGCCCCAGCATTTT.

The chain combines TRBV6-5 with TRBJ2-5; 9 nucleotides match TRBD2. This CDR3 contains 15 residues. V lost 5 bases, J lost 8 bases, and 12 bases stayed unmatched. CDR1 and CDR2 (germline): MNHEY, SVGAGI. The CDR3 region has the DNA TGTGCCAGCAGTCGGCGGGGTAGCGGGAGTCCTACCCAGTACTTC. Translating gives CASSRRGSGSPTQYF.

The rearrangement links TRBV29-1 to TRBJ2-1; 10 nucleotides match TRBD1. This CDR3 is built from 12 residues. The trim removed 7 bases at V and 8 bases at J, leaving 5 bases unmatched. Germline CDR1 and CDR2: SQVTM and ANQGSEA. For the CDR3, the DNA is TGCAGCGGGACAGGGGGTAGGTATGAGCAGTTCTTC. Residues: CSGTGGRYEQFF.

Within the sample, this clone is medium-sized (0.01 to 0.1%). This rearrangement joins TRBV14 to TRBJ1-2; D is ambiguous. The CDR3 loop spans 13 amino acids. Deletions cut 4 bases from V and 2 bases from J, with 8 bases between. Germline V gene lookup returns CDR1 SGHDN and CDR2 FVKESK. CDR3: CASSPQYNYGYTF. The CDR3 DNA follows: TGTGCCAGCAGCCCACAATACAACTATGGCTACACCTTC.

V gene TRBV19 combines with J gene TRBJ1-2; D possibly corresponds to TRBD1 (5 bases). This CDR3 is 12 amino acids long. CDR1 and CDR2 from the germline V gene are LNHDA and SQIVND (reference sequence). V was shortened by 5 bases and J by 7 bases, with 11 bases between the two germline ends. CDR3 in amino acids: CASSQQGSGYTF. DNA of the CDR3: TGTGCCAGTAGTCAGCAGGGAAGTGGCTACACCTTC.

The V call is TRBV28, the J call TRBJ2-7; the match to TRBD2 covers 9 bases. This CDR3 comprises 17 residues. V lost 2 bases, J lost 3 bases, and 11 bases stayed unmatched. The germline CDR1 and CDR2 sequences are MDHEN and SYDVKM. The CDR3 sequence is CASSLRRLADRSYEQYF. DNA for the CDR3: TGTGCCAGCAGTTTAAGAAGACTAGCGGATCGGAGCTACGAGCAGTACTTC.

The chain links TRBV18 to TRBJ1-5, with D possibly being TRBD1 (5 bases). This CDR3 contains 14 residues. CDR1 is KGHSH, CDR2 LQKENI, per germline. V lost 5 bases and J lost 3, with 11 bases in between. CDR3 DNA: TGTGCCAGCTCAACCGCGACAGTCAATCAGCCCCAGCATTTT. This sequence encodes CASSTATVNQPQHF.